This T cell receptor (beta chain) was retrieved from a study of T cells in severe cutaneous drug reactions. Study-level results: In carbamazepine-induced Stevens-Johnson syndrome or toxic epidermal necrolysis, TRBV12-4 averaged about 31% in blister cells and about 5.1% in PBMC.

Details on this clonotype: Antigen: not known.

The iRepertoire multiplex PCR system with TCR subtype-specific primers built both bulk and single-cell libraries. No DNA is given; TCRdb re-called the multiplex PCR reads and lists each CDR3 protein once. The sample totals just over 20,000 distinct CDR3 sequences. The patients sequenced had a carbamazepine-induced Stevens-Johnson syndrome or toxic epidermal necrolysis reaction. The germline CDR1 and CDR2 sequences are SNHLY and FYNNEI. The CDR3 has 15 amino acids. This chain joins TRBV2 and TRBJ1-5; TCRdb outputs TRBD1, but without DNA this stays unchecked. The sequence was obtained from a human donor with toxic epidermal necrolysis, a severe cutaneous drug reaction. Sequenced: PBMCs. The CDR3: CASSWTEGGNQPQHF.